The 6 T cell receptor beta chains below come from one sample, sequenced in a study of identical twins. TCRdb redid the calling of the 5' RACE reads with MiXCR, one entry per CDR3 protein. In the table there are about 700,000 distinct CDR3 sequences, 8.6% of which are singletons. These data were likewise used in another study, on yellow fever vaccine responses in identical twins.

The sample consisted of PBMCs. The receptors shown here come from a woman aged 18 to 35 in good health.

The sample holds a few counts of this clonotype. J is TRBJ2-3 and V is TRBV6-5; possibly TRBD2 for D (6 bases). Germline assignment: CDR1 MNHEY and CDR2 SVGAGI. V was pared by 2 bases and J by 1 base, with 13 bases between. The CDR3 spans 16 residues. CDR3 region: CASSYDSIAGTDTQYF. The CDR3 DNA reads as TGTGCCAGCAGTTACGACTCGATAGCGGGCACAGATACGCAGTATTTT.

This chain connects TRBV20-1 to TRBJ2-1; 9 bases line up with TRBD1. Germline CDR1 and CDR2: DFQATT and SNEGSKA (reference sequence). The CDR3 is 13 residues long. The ends lost 7 bases at V and 7 bases at J; junction bases unmatched: 8. CDR3 region: CSGTGGSFNEQFF. The CDR3 region has the DNA TGCAGTGGCACAGGGGGCTCGTTTAATGAGCAGTTCTTC.

This clonotype has at least ten counts. The V call is TRBV15, the J call TRBJ2-1; D gene ambiguous. There are 14 residues in the CDR3. Germline loops: CDR1 LNHNV, CDR2 YYDKDF (reference sequence). The ends were cut back, 0 bases at V and 7 bases at J, with 10 bases in the middle. CDR3 bases: TGTGCCACCAGCAGAGACAGCCTGGGGAATGAGCAGTTCTTC. This encodes CATSRDSLGNEQFF. Full variable domain (missing parts from reference TRBV15 and TRBJ2-1): DAMVIQNPRYQVTQFGKPVTLSCSQTLNHNVMYWYQQKSSQAPKLLFHYYDKDFNNEADTPDNFQSRRPNTSFCFLDIRSPGLGDTAMYLCATSRDSLGNEQFFGPGTRLTVL.

The V call is TRBV10-3, the J call TRBJ1-5, with D unclear. Trimming cost V 0 bases and J 6 bases, with 6 bases left between them. Looked up from germline, CDR1 is ENHRY and CDR2 is SYGVKD. The CDR3 has 13 residues. CDR3 sequence reads: CAISESRAQPQHF. The CDR3, as DNA: TGTGCCATCAGTGAGTCGAGGGCTCAGCCCCAGCATTTT.

This clonotype was counted ten times or more. The genes are TRBV14 and TRBJ2-1, with D possibly being TRBD2 (6 bases). Looked up from germline, CDR1 is SGHDN and CDR2 is FVKESK. CDR3 length equals 16 residues. The ends were cut back, 0 bases at V and 4 bases at J, with 13 bases in the middle. CDR3 sequence (DNA): TGTGCCAGCAGCCAAGATGCAGCTAGCGCATACAATGAGCAGTTCTTC. Translating it yields CASSQDAASAYNEQFF.

This clonotype was detected many times. The chain joins TRBV2 to TRBJ2-7; tentative D call: TRBD1 (6 bases). The CDR3 is made up of 12 amino acids. V lost 6 bases and J lost 2, with 8 bases in between. From germline, CDR1 is SNHLY and CDR2 FYNNEI. The CDR3 loop reads CASRDRPYEQYF. The CDR3 nucleotides read TGTGCCAGCAGGGACAGACCCTACGAGCAGTACTTC.